The 12 T cell receptor beta chains reported below all come from one sample, sequenced in a study of CD8 T cells in Susac syndrome. The RNA input was roughly 0.5 to 1 ug, and it was reverse transcribed with random hexamers. MiXCR was run by TCRdb on the immunoSEQ multiplex PCR reads, yielding one entry per CDR3 protein. The sample includes 150,000 to 190,000 distinct CDR3 sequences, around 95% of them seen just once. The sample comprised CD8+ T cells from PBMCs. These receptors all stem from a human donor with multiple sclerosis.

The CDR3 spells CASSGRLGVGEQYV. In DNA, the CDR3 is TGTGCCAGCAGTGGTAGACTAGGCGTGGGGGAGCAGTACGTC. V is TRBV12-3 or TRBV12-4 and J is TRBJ2-7; tentative D call: TRBD2 (6 bases). The CDR3 is 14 residues long. V lost 5 bases to trimming and J lost 7 bases, with 18 bases between them.

This chain links TRBV12-3 or TRBV12-4 with TRBJ2-1, with 10 bases lining up with TRBD2. The CDR3 totals 20 residues. J gave up 9 bases and V 6 bases, and 26 bases lay outside the gene matches. The CDR3, as DNA: TGTGCCAGCAGCCCCTCTACGGGGGGCGAGCGGGGGGGCTCGGCTTCTGAGCAGTTCTTC. It codes for CASSPSTGGERGGSASEQFF.

This clonotype came up a few times. CDR3 sequence: CASSSSGASTDTQYF. For the CDR3, the DNA is TGTGCCAGTAGTTCATCGGGAGCTAGCACAGATACGCAGTATTTT. The chain combines TRBV19 with TRBJ2-3; D possibly corresponds to TRBD2 (6 bases). CDR1 is LNHDA, CDR2 SQIVND, per germline (reference sequence). V was shortened by 5 bases and J by 0 bases, with 12 bases between the two germline ends. The CDR3 loop spans 15 amino acids.

The V and J genes are TRBV12-3 or TRBV12-4 and TRBJ2-1; D not resolved. The CDR3 loop spans 16 amino acids. V dropped 5 bases and J dropped 0 bases, with 14 bases sitting between them. CDR3 sequence reads: CASSPLSPGSYNEQFF. CDR3 coding DNA: TGTGCCAGCAGTCCCCTATCCCCCGGCTCCTACAATGAGCAGTTCTTC.

This chain connects TRBV3-1 to TRBJ2-7; D ambiguous. CDR1 is LGHDT and CDR2 is YNNKEL in the germline V gene (reference sequence). The V end lost 2 bases, the J end lost 3 bases, and 14 bases lay between the germline ends. The CDR3 loop spans 15 amino acids. CDR3 nucleotides: TGTGCCAGCAGCCAATTCACGCACTCCGACTACGAGCAGTACTTC. Translation gives CASSQFTHSDYEQYF.

This clonotype was seen once. V is TRBV6-5 and J is TRBJ2-1; perhaps TRBD2 as D (7 bases). The CDR3 loop spans 14 amino acids. V was trimmed by 4 bases and J by 9 bases, leaving 16 bases between them. Germline loops: CDR1 MNHEY, CDR2 SVGAGI. The CDR3 region is CASSSPGEGSEQFF. DNA for the CDR3: TGTGCCAGCAGTTCCCCAGGGGAGGGCTCTGAGCAGTTCTTC.

The chain is built from TRBV2 and TRBJ2-7, with 11 bases aligning to TRBD1. This CDR3 comprises 16 residues. Germline V gene sequence: CDR1 SNHLY, CDR2 FYNNEI. V gave up 3 bases and J gave up 1 base; unmatched junction bases: 5. The DNA for the CDR3 is TGTGCCAGCAGTGATGGGGGACAGGGGGGTTCCTACGAGCAGTACGTC. It is translated as CASSDGGQGGSYEQYV.

This chain connects TRBV7-3 to TRBJ2-1, with D perhaps matching TRBD1 or TRBD2 (5 bases each). V shed 0 bases and J shed 1 base, with 13 bases lying between them. The CDR3 length is 17 residues. Looked up from germline, CDR1 is SGHTA and CDR2 is FQGTGA. The CDR3 sequence is CASSLTPGAESYNEQFF. CDR3 bases: TGTGCCAGCAGCTTAACTCCCGGGGCCGAATCCTACAATGAGCAGTTCTTC.

The chain carries TRBV6-1 and TRBJ2-1; possible D gene TRBD1, 6 bases. V was cut by 6 bases and J by 0 bases, with 18 bases left in between. The CDR3 has 17 residues. The germline gives CDR1 MNHNS, CDR2 SASEGT. As DNA, the CDR3 is TGTGCCAGCAGCCTGTCGGACGACAGGAGCTCCTACAATGAGCAGTTCTTC. This translates into CASSLSDDRSSYNEQFF.

The CDR3 region is CASSRVKGTGGIYYGYTF. DNA for the CDR3: TGTGCCAGCAGCCGTGTTAAAGGGACAGGGGGGATCTACTATGGCTACACCTTC. This chain links TRBV7-8 with TRBJ1-2, with 11 positions matching TRBD1. The CDR3 runs to 18 residues. With V trimmed by 5 bases and J by 3 bases, 14 bases remained unmatched. CDR1 and CDR2 (germline): SGHVS, FQNEAQ.

The chain recombines TRBV4-1 with TRBJ1-5; D is undetermined. The CDR3 extends over 15 amino acids. V was cut by 4 bases and J by 3 bases, with 13 bases left in between. Per the germline V gene, CDR1 is MGHRA and CDR2 is YSYEKL. CDR3 sequence: CASSPHYSFNQPQHF. CDR3 coding DNA: TGCGCCAGCAGCCCGCATTACAGTTTCAATCAGCCCCAGCATTTT.

V gene TRBV2 combines with J gene TRBJ2-7; no reliable D call. Germline CDR1 is SNHLY and CDR2 is FYNNEI. The CDR3 consists of 12 residues. Trimming shortened V by 7 bases and J by 3 bases, and 10 bases separated the two germline ends. CDR3: CASIFYSYEQYV. The CDR3 DNA follows: TGTGCCAGCATTTTCTACAGCTACGAGCAGTACGTC.